A selection of T cell receptor beta chains follows, all from one sample in a study of shared clonotypes between healthy human individuals. The method was immunoSEQ multiplex PCR; TCRdb's version includes in-frame clones alone and lacks a portion of them. The sample records 1.6 million or so clones, around 98.5% being singletons. The sample comprised naive CD4+ T cells sorted from blood. All receptors derive from a man aged 30-40 years in good health. The CDR3 runs from the conserved cysteine through the conserved F or W. Fields, in order: V gene, D gene, J gene, clone size, CDR3 protein, CDR3 DNA. A D gene is named only where the DNA matches it firmly. Only part of the rows carry a size: once, few, many, or a class if the clone is expanded.

TRBV7-6	TRBD1	TRBJ2-7	NA	CASSSGGQGAHEQYF	TGTGCCAGCAGCTCGGGGGGACAGGGGGCCCACGAGCAGTACTTC
TRBV11-2	NA	TRBJ2-7	NA	CASSLVLGSYEQYF	TGTGCCAGCAGCTTAGTCCTGGGATCCTACGAGCAGTACTTC
TRBV6-1	TRBD1	TRBJ2-7	once	CASSLGQDSTYEQYF	TGTGCCAGCAGTTTGGGACAGGACTCAACCTACGAGCAGTACTTC
TRBV2	TRBD2	TRBJ2-1	NA	CASSGLAGYNEQFF	TGTGCCAGCAGCGGGCTAGCGGGTTACAATGAGCAGTTCTTC
TRBV18	NA	TRBJ2-7	once	CASSRGMSSYEQYF	TGTGCCAGCTCACGGGGGATGAGCTCCTACGAGCAGTACTTC
TRBV4-3	NA	TRBJ1-5	once	CASSQDRIGSQPQHF	TGCGCCAGCAGCCAAGATCGGATAGGGTCTCAGCCCCAGCATTTT
TRBV7-8	NA	TRBJ2-1	NA	CASSLASAWGNNEQFF	TGTGCCAGCAGCTTAGCAAGTGCGTGGGGCAACAATGAGCAGTTCTTC
TRBV9	NA	TRBJ2-1	once	CASSAALRAQTYNEQFF	TGTGCCAGCAGCGCCGCCCTTCGGGCCCAGACCTACAATGAGCAGTTCTTC
TRBV19	NA	TRBJ2-4	NA	CASSIGAGIAKNIQYF	TGTGCCAGTAGTATTGGAGCTGGGATAGCCAAAAACATTCAGTACTTC
TRBV10-3	TRBD2	TRBJ2-1	NA	CASSGGRAENEQFF	TGTGCCTCTTCGGGCGGGAGGGCCGAAAATGAGCAGTTCTTC
TRBV4-1	TRBD2	TRBJ2-7	NA	CASSQDGLAGDEQYF	TGCGCCAGCAGCCAAGATGGCCTAGCGGGAGACGAGCAGTACTTC
TRBV7-9	TRBD1	TRBJ1-2	once	CASSLDRQNYGYTF	TGTGCCAGCAGCCTGGACAGGCAAAACTATGGCTACACCTTC
TRBV7-9	NA	TRBJ1-2	once	CASSLETGEDGYTF	TGTGCCAGCAGCTTAGAGACAGGTGAAGATGGCTACACCTTC
TRBV2	NA	TRBJ2-7	NA	CASSEALWATYEQYF	TGTGCCAGCAGTGAAGCGCTTTGGGCTACCTACGAGCAGTACTTC
TRBV9	TRBD2	TRBJ2-2	NA	CASSVAWPLAGEGGELFF	TGTGCCAGCAGCGTAGCTTGGCCACTAGCGGGAGAGGGCGGGGAGCTGTTTTTT
TRBV6-5	TRBD2	TRBJ2-1	once	CASSRRLAGNNEQFF	TGTGCCAGCAGTCGAAGACTAGCGGGGAACAATGAGCAGTTCTTC
TRBV5-1	NA	TRBJ2-2	NA	CASSLAWGTGELFF	TGCGCCAGCAGCTTGGCGTGGGGCACCGGGGAGCTGTTTTTT
TRBV5-1	TRBD2	TRBJ2-3	once	CASSLLAGVTDTQYF	TGCGCCAGCAGCTTACTAGCGGGAGTCACAGATACGCAGTATTTT
TRBV14	NA	TRBJ1-2	NA	CASSRDGFYGYTF	TGTGCCAGCAGCCGGGACGGATTCTATGGCTACACCTTC
TRBV7-9	TRBD2	TRBJ2-3	NA	CASSSPRTSGRGMDTQYF	TGTGCCAGCAGCTCTCCCCGCACTAGCGGCCGTGGCATGGATACGCAGTATTTT
TRBV9	NA	TRBJ2-1	NA	CASRETGGAYNEQFF	TGTGCCAGCAGGGAAACAGGGGGGGCCTACAATGAGCAGTTCTTC
TRBV28	NA	TRBJ2-7	NA	CASTTDGSAYEQYF	TGTGCCAGCACCACCGACGGGTCCGCCTACGAGCAGTACTTC